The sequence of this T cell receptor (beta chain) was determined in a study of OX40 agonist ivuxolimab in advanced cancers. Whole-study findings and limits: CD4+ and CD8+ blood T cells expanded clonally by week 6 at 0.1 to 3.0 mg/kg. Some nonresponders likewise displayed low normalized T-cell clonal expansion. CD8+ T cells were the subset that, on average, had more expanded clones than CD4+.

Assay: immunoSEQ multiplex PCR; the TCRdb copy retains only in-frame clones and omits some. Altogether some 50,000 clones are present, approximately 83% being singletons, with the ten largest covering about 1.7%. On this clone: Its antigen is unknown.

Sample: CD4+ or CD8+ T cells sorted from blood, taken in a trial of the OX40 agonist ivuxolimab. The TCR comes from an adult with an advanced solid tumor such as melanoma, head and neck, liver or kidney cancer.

The CDR3 reads CASSPFLDGGQPQHF. CDR3 coding DNA: TGTGCCAGCAGTCCCTTTTTGGACGGCGGTCAGCCCCAGCATTTT. The chain couples TRBV25-1 to TRBJ1-5; D remains ambiguous. This CDR3 is built from 15 residues. Germline V lookup: CDR1 MGHDK, CDR2 SYGVNS. Deletions cut 5 bases from V and 6 bases from J, with 17 bases between.